These 30 T cell receptor beta chains share one sample of origin, sequenced in a study of T cell clonality in common variable immunodeficiency. Study-level results: Fewer deletions and N-nucleotide insertions were reportedly seen in common variable immunodeficiency TCR beta sequences.

TCRdb's table, derived via immunoSEQ multiplex PCR, lists solely in-frame clones and lacks some. Recorded here are approximately 15,000 clones, none singletons. These receptors are not linked to any known antigen. The material sequenced was peripheral blood mononuclear cells. The origin of the receptors is a human donor with common variable immunodeficiency.

This clone came up many times. The CDR3 end falls 3 residues outside the read, so it is completed with the germline J gene. The rearrangement uses TRBV7-7 and TRBJ2-1, with 10 positions matching TRBD2. J was trimmed by 9 bases and V by 1 base; bases with no gene match: 6. The V gene's germline CDR1 is SSHAT and CDR2 FNYEAQ (reference sequence). The CDR3 sequence is 15 residues long. The sequenced part of the CDR3 DNA is TGTGCCAGCAGCTTAGGTCTAGCGGGGGAGGGTGAG. Translation gives CASSLGLAGEGE. The whole CDR3 sequence is CASSLGLAGEGEQFF.

This clone has a handful of counts. Partial CDR3 DNA: TGTGCCAGCAGTGAAGCGCGGGCTAGCGGCCAAGAGACC. Its protein product is CASSEARASGQET. The whole CDR3 protein reads CASSEARASGQETQYF. The rearrangement uses TRBV6-1 and TRBJ2-5; 7 bases agree with TRBD2. The read ends 3 residues shy of where the CDR3 ends; the end is completed using the germline J gene. Germline values: CDR1 MNHNS, CDR2 SASEGT. The CDR3 length is 16 residues. The J segment lost 1 base and the V segment lost 0 bases, leaving 5 bases of the junction unmatched.

This clone was counted a few times. The read gets to within 3 residues of the CDR3 end, and the germline J gene fills in the rest. V usage is TRBV7-2 and J usage is TRBJ1-2; D gene ambiguous. The CDR3 covers 14 residues. The germline V gene has CDR1 SGHTA and CDR2 FQGNSA. The V gene lost 5 bases and the J gene lost 2 bases, with 12 bases spanning the gap. The CDR3 reads CASSHWTRNYGYTF. The DNA read from the CDR3 is TGTGCCAGCAGCCACTGGACTAGAAACTATGGC.

This clone was found a few times. The sequenced fragment ends 3 residues before the CDR3 boundary, so the rest is inferred from the germline J gene. The rearrangement uses TRBV18 and TRBJ2-3; D is perhaps TRBD2 (6 bases). This CDR3 has 15 residues. Between the trimmed V and J ends, which lost 3 bases and 0 bases, there was a span of 10 bases. Per the germline V gene, CDR1 is KGHSH and CDR2 is LQKENI. CDR3 bases read: TGTGCCAGCTCACCGGGGGGAAGTAGCACAGATACG. It specifies CASSPGGSSTDT. The entire CDR3 reads CASSPGGSSTDTQYF.

This clone was observed a few times. The DNA ends 3 residues before the CDR3 does, and the rest of the CDR3 is filled in from the germline J gene. The V gene is TRBV7-9, the J gene TRBJ1-1, with D perhaps TRBD1 (6 bases). The CDR3 is 14 amino acids. The V and J ends lost 2 bases and 3 bases respectively, with 10 bases between them. Germline V gene sequence: CDR1 SEHNR, CDR2 FQNEAQ (reference sequence). The DNA read from the CDR3 is TGTGCCAGCAGCTTATCAGGGGAAGACACTGAA. It codes for CASSLSGEDTE. Given in full, the CDR3 is CASSLSGEDTEAFF.

Of note for this clone: The read comes to an end 3 residues before the CDR3 does, leaving the germline J gene to fill in the end. The chain has TRBV7-3 and TRBJ2-1; 16 bases line up with TRBD2. The CDR3 is made up of 15 amino acids. The germline V gene has CDR1 SGHTA and CDR2 FQGTGA. Germline trimming cut 5 bases from V and 7 bases from J; bases unmatched to any gene: 2. The sequenced CDR3 bases are TGTGCCAGCAGCCCGGGACTAGCGGGGGGGAATGAG. As protein: CASSPGLAGGNE. The CDR3 in its entirety is CASSPGLAGGNEQFF.

This clone was counted between two and nine times. The read comes to an end 3 residues before the CDR3 does, leaving the germline J gene to fill in the end. The chain carries TRBV20-1 and TRBJ2-5; TRBD2 is a possible D gene (6 bases). The CDR3 is 13 residues long. V lost 6 bases and J lost 3, with 14 bases in between. Germline V gene data show CDR1 as DFQATT and CDR2 as SNEGSKA (reference sequence). The CDR3 sequence is CSAPPGGEETQYF. The sequenced CDR3 bases are TGCAGTGCCCCCCCCGGGGGAGAAGAGACC.

A word on this clone: The DNA ends 3 residues before the CDR3 does, and the rest of the CDR3 is filled in from the germline J gene. This chain uses TRBV7-9 with TRBJ2-7, with D possibly matching TRBD1 (7 bases). The CDR3 extends over 15 amino acids. CDR1 is SEHNR and CDR2 is FQNEAQ in the germline V gene (reference sequence). Trimming removed 1 base from V and 6 bases from J, with 16 bases in between. The sequenced CDR3 bases are TGTGCCAGCAGCTTAGAAGGCAGGGGGGTCCGCGAG. As protein: CASSLEGRGVRE. The full CDR3 protein reads CASSLEGRGVREQYF.

This clone was detected only a few times. Sequencing ends 3 residues short of the CDR3 end; the germline J gene provides the rest. The chain carries TRBV5-6 and TRBJ2-7, with a possible D match to TRBD1 (5 bases). CDR3 length: 12 amino acids. V lost 3 bases to trimming and J lost 3 bases, with 7 bases between them. Per the germline V gene, CDR1 is SGHDT and CDR2 is YYEEEE. CDR3 amino acids: CASSYDSYEQYF. The part of the CDR3 DNA that was read is TGTGCCAGCAGCTACGACAGCTACGAG.

Remarks on this clone: The missing CDR3 end, 3 residues past where the read stops, is filled in from the germline J gene. The rearrangement joins TRBV18 to TRBJ1-2; 7 bases fit TRBD1. The CDR3 loop spans 14 amino acids. V was clipped by 8 bases and J by 0 bases; unmatched bases: 6. The V gene's germline CDR1 is KGHSH and CDR2 LQKENI. CDR3 bases read: TGTGCCAGCACAGCGGACAGGTCTAACTATGGC. Protein: CASTADRSNYG. The entire CDR3 reads CASTADRSNYGYTF.

This clone has just a few counts. The CDR3 is cut off 3 residues early in the read; its end comes from the germline J gene. This rearrangement joins TRBV30 to TRBJ2-7; TRBD1 agrees at 9 bases. Germline V lookup: CDR1 GTSNPN, CDR2 SVGIG (reference sequence). After removal of 4 bases from V and 5 bases from J, the junction contained 9 bases not matched to a gene. The CDR3 spans 14 residues. CDR3 in amino acids: CAWKRTGVRDEQYF. The CDR3 bases that were read are TGTGCCTGGAAGCGGACAGGGGTTAGGGACGAG.

In the case of this clone: The read ends 3 residues before the CDR3 terminus; that terminus is restored from the germline J gene. The genes are TRBV6-1 and TRBJ2-1, with D perhaps matching TRBD1 (5 bases). CDR3 length: 13 residues. Trimming cost V 2 bases and J 8 bases, with 10 bases left between them. Germline V lookup: CDR1 MNHNS, CDR2 SASEGT. The CDR3 DNA, read in part, is TGTGCCAGCAGTGAAAGTGGGGCATATGAG. This encodes CASSESGAYE. The CDR3 in full is CASSESGAYEQFF.

This clone turned up a few times. The read gets to within 3 residues of the CDR3 end, and the germline J gene fills in the rest. The chain combines TRBV7-2 with TRBJ1-4; 7 bases align to TRBD1. Germline V gene sequence: CDR1 SGHTA, CDR2 FQGNSA. The CDR3 is 15 residues long. With 5 bases clipped from V and 4 bases from J, the junction kept 7 bases outside the gene matches. The CDR3 DNA, read in part, is TGTGCCAGCAGCGGACAGACAGGGCTTAATGAAAAA. Its protein product is CASSGQTGLNEK. In full, the CDR3 is CASSGQTGLNEKLFF.

For this clone: The sequence runs out 3 residues before the end of the CDR3; the remainder is reconstructed from the germline J gene. V gene TRBV10-3 combines with J gene TRBJ2-7, with 10 bases fitting TRBD2. In germline, CDR1 is ENHRY, CDR2 SYGVKD. Losses at the gene ends were 0 bases for V and 1 base for J; bases not matched to a gene: 9. This CDR3 spans 18 amino acids. CDR3 protein: CAISESFLAGEVSYEQYF. The DNA read from the CDR3 is TGTGCCATCAGTGAGTCGTTCCTAGCGGGAGAAGTATCCTACGAG.

In regard to this clone: Read coverage stops 3 residues before the CDR3 terminus; the germline J gene supplies the remainder. The chain recombines TRBV7-8 with TRBJ2-2, with TRBD2 matching over 14 bases. V lost 5 bases and J lost 8; bases outside the gene matches: 7. In germline, CDR1 is SGHVS, CDR2 FQNEAQ. The CDR3 is 16 amino acids. The sequenced part of the CDR3 DNA is TGTGCCAGCAGCCTCCGACTAGCGGGAGGGCAGGGGGAG. Translated, it gives CASSLRLAGGQGE. The entire CDR3 is CASSLRLAGGQGELFF. Combining the CDR3 with reference TRBV7-8 and TRBJ2-2 gives the whole variable domain GAGVSQSPRYKVAKRGQDVALRCDPISGHVSLFWYQQALGQGPEFLTYFQNEAQLDKSGLPSDRFFAERPEGSVSTLKIQRTQQEDSAVYLCASSLRLAGGQGELFFGEGSRLTVL.

To note about this clone: From the germline J gene comes the end of the CDR3, since the read stops 3 residues before it. The chain employs TRBV7-9 and TRBJ2-3, with 9 bases lining up with TRBD1. The CDR3 loop spans 15 amino acids. Germline V gives CDR1 SEHNR, CDR2 FQNEAQ (reference sequence). J lost 4 bases, V lost 5 bases, and 7 bases had no gene match. The CDR3 protein is CASSRDRGAADTQYF. Partial CDR3 DNA: TGTGCCAGCAGCCGCGACAGGGGGGCCGCAGATACG.

Only a few counts were recorded for this clone. The CDR3 extends 3 residues past the end of the read, so its final part is completed from the germline J gene. The chain has TRBV2 and TRBJ1-5; D may be TRBD1 (5 bases). Germline CDR1 reads SNHLY; CDR2 reads FYNNEI. The V and J ends lost 7 bases and 4 bases respectively, with 17 bases between them. The CDR3 is made up of 15 amino acids. CDR3 bases read: TGTGCCAGCAAGATAGACAGCCTTGATAATCAGCCC. This gives the protein CASKIDSLDNQP. In full, the CDR3 reads CASKIDSLDNQPQHF.

Of note for this clone: Read sequence stops 3 residues before the CDR3 end, and the germline J gene provides the missing end. The rearrangement links TRBV19 to TRBJ1-5, with 7 positions matching TRBD1. Germline loops: CDR1 LNHDA, CDR2 SQIVND (reference sequence). The CDR3 has 14 residues. With V trimmed by 2 bases and J by 4 bases, 2 bases remained unmatched. CDR3 protein: CASSIMTGNQPQHF. The DNA read from the CDR3 is TGTGCCAGTAGTATAATGACAGGGAATCAGCCC.

Note on this clone: The missing CDR3 end, 3 residues past where the read stops, is filled in from the germline J gene. The J gene is TRBJ1-1, the V gene TRBV6-2 or TRBV6-3; D might be TRBD1 (6 bases). Looked up from germline, CDR1 is MNHEY and CDR2 is SVGEGT. The ends were cut back, 6 bases at V and 4 bases at J, with 15 bases in the middle. This CDR3 has 14 amino acids. CDR3 loop: CASSPGQLLTEAFF. The sequenced part of the CDR3 DNA is TGTGCCAGCAGCCCCGGACAGTTACTCACTGAA.

Turning to this clone: With the read ending 3 residues before the CDR3 end, the germline J gene is used to fill in that end. V is TRBV2 and J is TRBJ2-1, with a possible D match to TRBD2 (6 bases). V was pared by 3 bases and J by 7 bases, with 7 bases between. Germline V gives CDR1 SNHLY, CDR2 FYNNEI. This CDR3 region has 12 residues. CDR3 DNA, as far as it was read: TGTGCCAGCAGTGAGGGGGGAAATGAG. It specifies CASSEGGNE. The CDR3 in full is CASSEGGNEQFF.

A note on this clone: The read terminates 3 residues ahead of where the CDR3 ends, so the germline J gene completes it. The J gene is TRBJ2-2, the V gene TRBV6-1; no clear D. CDR3 length equals 14 residues. The germline V and J ends were trimmed by 0 bases and 4 bases, with 6 bases remaining between them. The germline V gene has CDR1 MNHNS and CDR2 SASEGT. Partial CDR3 DNA: TGTGCCAGCAGTGAAGCGGGCGTCACCGGGGAG. This translates into CASSEAGVTGE. The full CDR3 protein reads CASSEAGVTGELFF.

Remarks on this clone: The read comes to an end 3 residues before the CDR3 does, leaving the germline J gene to fill in the end. The V gene is TRBV18, the J gene TRBJ2-1, with 10 bases aligning to TRBD2. The J segment lost 8 bases and the V segment lost 4 bases, leaving 8 bases of the junction unmatched. The CDR3 spans 15 residues. Per the germline V gene, CDR1 is KGHSH and CDR2 is LQKENI. The CDR3 loop reads CASSRLAGVRHEQFF. The sequenced CDR3 bases are TGTGCCAGCTCACGCCTAGCGGGAGTGCGCCATGAG.

Details on this clone: The read falls 3 residues short of the CDR3 end, and the missing part is taken from the germline J gene. V and J are TRBV7-9 and TRBJ1-1; TRBD1 matches 7 bases. Per the germline V gene, CDR1 is SEHNR and CDR2 is FQNEAQ (reference sequence). The CDR3 contains 13 residues. V shed 2 bases and J 6 bases; nucleotides not matched to a gene: 3. The CDR3 sequence: CASSLRQGPEAFF. The CDR3 bases that were read are TGTGCCAGCAGCTTAAGACAGGGCCCTGAA.

Concerning this clone itself: Read sequence stops 3 residues before the CDR3 end, and the germline J gene provides the missing end. The chain employs TRBV18 and TRBJ1-6, with 7 nucleotides matching TRBD1. Germline V CDR1 and CDR2: KGHSH, LQKENI. The CDR3 totals 15 residues. The V and J ends lost 3 bases and 7 bases, in that order; junction bases with no gene match: 6. CDR3 residues: CASSPRDSENSPLHF. Partial CDR3 DNA: TGTGCCAGCTCACCGCGGGACAGTGAAAATTCACCC.

Only a few counts were recorded for this clone. From the germline J gene comes the end of the CDR3, since the read stops 3 residues before it. This chain connects TRBV7-6 to TRBJ1-4; the D is unclear. Germline lookup yields CDR1 SGHVS and CDR2 FNYEAQ. CDR3 length: 14 amino acids. Deletions cut 3 bases from V and 0 bases from J, with 5 bases between. The CDR3 sequence: CASSLSATNEKLFF. The CDR3 bases that were read are TGTGCCAGCAGCTTGTCTGCAACTAATGAAAAA.

As concerns this clone: Coverage ceases 3 residues before the CDR3 finishes, and the germline J gene fills in the end. The rearrangement uses TRBV19 and TRBJ2-1; 12 bases line up with TRBD2. The trim removed 7 bases at V and 7 bases at J, leaving 14 bases unmatched. CDR3 size: 17 residues. Germline assignment: CDR1 LNHDA and CDR2 SQIVND (reference sequence). This CDR3 reads CASTLFYLAGGPNEQFF. The CDR3 bases that were read are TGTGCCAGTACCCTCTTTTACCTAGCGGGAGGGCCGAATGAG.

With regard to this clone: Read coverage stops 3 residues before the CDR3 terminus; the germline J gene supplies the remainder. The chain carries TRBV7-9 and TRBJ1-6; TRBD1 is a possible D gene (6 bases). Germline V CDR1 and CDR2: SEHNR, FQNEAQ (reference sequence). Deletions cut 5 bases from V and 4 bases from J, with 9 bases between. This CDR3 has 14 residues. The sequenced part of the CDR3 DNA is TGTGCCAGCAGCGAACAGGGATATAATTCACCC. Its translation: CASSEQGYNSP. The CDR3 as a whole reads CASSEQGYNSPLHF.

This clone was counted between two and nine times. The CDR3 end lies 3 residues beyond the end of the read and is filled in from the germline J gene. This chain links TRBV6-1 with TRBJ1-2, with D possibly being TRBD1 (5 bases). CDR3 size: 15 residues. CDR1 is MNHNS and CDR2 is SASEGT in the germline V gene. The V gene lost 0 bases and the J gene lost 4 bases, with 12 bases spanning the gap. The CDR3 DNA, read in part, is TGTGCCAGCAGTGAAGCGCCGGACAAGATCTATGGC. It specifies CASSEAPDKIYG. The CDR3 in full is CASSEAPDKIYGYTF.

Notes on this clone: The CDR3 end falls 3 residues outside the read, so it is completed with the germline J gene. The genes are TRBV30 and TRBJ1-2, with D possibly being TRBD1 (5 bases). This CDR3 is built from 12 residues. Trimming left V 4 bases short and J 1 base short, with 7 bases between. Germline V gene lookup returns CDR1 GTSNPN and CDR2 SVGIG (reference sequence). CDR3 amino acids: CAWTGNNYGYTF. The CDR3 DNA, read in part, is TGTGCCTGGACAGGGAATAACTATGGC.

This clone was detected many times. The junction and the germline gene differ at one end; a read error may be behind it. Incomplete CDR3 DNA: TGTGCCAGCTCCCCACCGGGACAGGTCAGCACAGATACG. Protein product: CASSPPGQVSTDT. The complete CDR3 sequence is CASSPPGQVSTDTQYF. This chain joins TRBV18 and TRBJ2-3; TRBD1 matches at 8 bases. The sequence runs out 3 residues before the end of the CDR3; the remainder is reconstructed from the germline J gene. From germline, CDR1 is KGHSH and CDR2 LQKENI. CDR3 length equals 16 residues.